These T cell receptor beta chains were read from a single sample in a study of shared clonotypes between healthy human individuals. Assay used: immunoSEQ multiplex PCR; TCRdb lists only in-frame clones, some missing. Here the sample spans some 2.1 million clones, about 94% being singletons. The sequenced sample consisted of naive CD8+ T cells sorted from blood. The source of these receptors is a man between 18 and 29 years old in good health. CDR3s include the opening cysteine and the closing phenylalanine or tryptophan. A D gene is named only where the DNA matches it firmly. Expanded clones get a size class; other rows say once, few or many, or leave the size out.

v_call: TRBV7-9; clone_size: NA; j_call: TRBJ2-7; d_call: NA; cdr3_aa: CASSPGADYEQYF; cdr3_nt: TGTGCCAGCAGCCCGGGGGCCGACTACGAGCAGTACTTC
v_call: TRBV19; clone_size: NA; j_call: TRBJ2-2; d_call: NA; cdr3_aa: CASGGGVATGELFF; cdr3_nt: TGTGCCAGCGGAGGGGGCGTGGCCACCGGGGAGCTGTTTTTT
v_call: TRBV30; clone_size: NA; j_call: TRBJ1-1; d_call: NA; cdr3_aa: CAWSAREGRTEAFF; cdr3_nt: TGTGCCTGGAGTGCCCGGGAAGGTCGAACTGAAGCTTTCTTT
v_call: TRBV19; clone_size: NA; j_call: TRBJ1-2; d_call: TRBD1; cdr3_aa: CASSFRDSFYGYTF; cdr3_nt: TGTGCCAGTAGTTTCCGGGACAGCTTCTATGGCTACACCTTC
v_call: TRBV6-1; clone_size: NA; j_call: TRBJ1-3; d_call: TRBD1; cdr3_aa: CASSEQGAFGNTIYF; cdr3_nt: TGTGCCAGCAGTGAACAGGGGGCTTTTGGAAACACCATATATTTT
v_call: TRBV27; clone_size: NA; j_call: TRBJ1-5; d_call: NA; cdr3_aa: CASSPLGVRGNQPQHF; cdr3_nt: TGTGCCAGCAGTCCCCTGGGGGTAAGAGGCAATCAGCCCCAGCATTTT
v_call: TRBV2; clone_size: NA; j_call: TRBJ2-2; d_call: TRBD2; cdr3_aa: CASRRVSLADANTGELFF; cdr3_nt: TGTGCCAGCAGGAGGGTGTCACTAGCGGACGCGAACACCGGGGAGCTGTTTTTT
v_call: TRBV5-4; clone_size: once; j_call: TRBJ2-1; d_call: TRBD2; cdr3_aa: CASSLEAGGPNEQFF; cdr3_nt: TGTGCCAGCAGCTTGGAAGCGGGGGGGCCAAATGAGCAGTTCTTC
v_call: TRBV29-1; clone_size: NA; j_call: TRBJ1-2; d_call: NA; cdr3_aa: CSVETGFGYTF; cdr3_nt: TGCAGCGTTGAAACAGGGTTCGGCTACACCTTC
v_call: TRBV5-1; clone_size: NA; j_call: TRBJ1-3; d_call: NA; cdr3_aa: CASSLEDSSGNTIYF; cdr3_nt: TGCGCCAGCAGCTTGGAGGACAGCTCTGGAAACACCATATATTTT
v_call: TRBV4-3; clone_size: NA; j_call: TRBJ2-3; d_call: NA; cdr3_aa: CASSPGWGTDTQYF; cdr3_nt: TGCGCCAGCAGCCCGGGCTGGGGCACAGATACGCAGTATTTT
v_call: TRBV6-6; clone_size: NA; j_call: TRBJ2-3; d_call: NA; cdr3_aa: CASSDLATDTQYF; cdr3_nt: TGTGCCAGCAGTGACTTAGCCACAGATACGCAGTATTTT
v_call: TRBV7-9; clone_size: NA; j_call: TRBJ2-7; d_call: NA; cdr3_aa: CASSLPTVSSYEQYF; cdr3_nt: TGTGCCAGCAGCCTTCCGACAGTAAGCTCCTACGAGCAGTACTTC
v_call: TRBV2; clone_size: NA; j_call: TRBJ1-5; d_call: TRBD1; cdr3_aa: CASSEGQAGQPQHF; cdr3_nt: TGTGCCAGCAGTGAGGGACAGGCGGGTCAGCCCCAGCATTTT
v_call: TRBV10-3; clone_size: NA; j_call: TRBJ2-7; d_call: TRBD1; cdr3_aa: CAISEPTGGVSYEQYF; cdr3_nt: TGTGCCATCAGTGAACCGACAGGGGGCGTCTCCTACGAGCAGTACTTC
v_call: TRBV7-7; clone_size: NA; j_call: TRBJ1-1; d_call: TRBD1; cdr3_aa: CASSPRQGGTEAFF; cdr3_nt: TGTGCTAGCAGCCCTAGACAGGGAGGCACTGAAGCTTTCTTT
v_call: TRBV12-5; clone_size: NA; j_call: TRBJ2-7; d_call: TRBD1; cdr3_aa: CASGLVSGGSYEQYF; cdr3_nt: TGTGCTAGTGGTTTGGTTTCAGGGGGATCCTACGAGCAGTACTTC
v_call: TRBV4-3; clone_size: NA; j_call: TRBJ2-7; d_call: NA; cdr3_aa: CASSPSEGSGEQYF; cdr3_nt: TGCGCCAGCAGCCCTTCGGAAGGATCGGGGGAGCAGTACTTC
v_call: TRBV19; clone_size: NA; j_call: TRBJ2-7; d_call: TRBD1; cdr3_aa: CASHPTGGVHEQYF; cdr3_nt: TGTGCCAGCCATCCTACAGGGGGAGTCCACGAGCAGTACTTC
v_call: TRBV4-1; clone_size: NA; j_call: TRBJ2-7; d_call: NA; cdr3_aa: CASSQEVSHSYEQYF; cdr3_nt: TGCGCCAGCAGCCAAGAAGTCAGTCACTCCTACGAGCAGTACTTC
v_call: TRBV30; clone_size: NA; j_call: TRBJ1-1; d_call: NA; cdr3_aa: CAWIHAGVNTEAFF; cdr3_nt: TGTGCCTGGATTCATGCAGGGGTCAACACTGAAGCTTTCTTT
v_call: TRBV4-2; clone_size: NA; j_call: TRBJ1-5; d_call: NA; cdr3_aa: CASSQESGAGDQPQHF; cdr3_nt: TGTGCCAGCAGCCAAGAGTCAGGGGCTGGAGATCAGCCCCAGCATTTT
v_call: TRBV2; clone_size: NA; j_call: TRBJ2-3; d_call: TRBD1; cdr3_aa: CASNSGTGEDTQYF; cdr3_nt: TGTGCCAGCAATTCCGGGACAGGGGAAGATACGCAGTATTTT
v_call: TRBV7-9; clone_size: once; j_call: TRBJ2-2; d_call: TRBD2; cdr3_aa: CASSSNLAGGSTGELFF; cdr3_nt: TGTGCCAGCAGCTCCAACTTAGCGGGGGGAAGCACCGGGGAGCTGTTTTTT
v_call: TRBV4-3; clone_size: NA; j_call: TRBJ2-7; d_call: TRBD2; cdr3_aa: CASSQDRASGTYEQYF; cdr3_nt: TGCGCCAGCAGCCAAGATCGGGCTAGCGGGACCTACGAGCAGTACTTC
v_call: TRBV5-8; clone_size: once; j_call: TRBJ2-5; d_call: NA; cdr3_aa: CASSLVGGSETQYF; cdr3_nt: TGTGCCAGCAGCTTGGTTGGCGGTTCAGAGACCCAGTACTTC
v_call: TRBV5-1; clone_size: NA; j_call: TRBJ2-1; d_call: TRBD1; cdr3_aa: CASSFNRGAYNEQFF; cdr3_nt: TGCGCCAGCAGCTTTAACAGGGGTGCCTACAATGAGCAGTTCTTC
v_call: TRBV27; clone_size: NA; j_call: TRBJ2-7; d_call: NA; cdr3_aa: CASKGGPGLHEQYF; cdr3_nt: TGTGCCAGCAAAGGAGGCCCGGGGCTGCACGAGCAGTACTTC
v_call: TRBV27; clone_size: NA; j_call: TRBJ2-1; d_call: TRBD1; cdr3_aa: CASRPGTVSYNEQFF; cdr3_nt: TGTGCCAGCAGGCCGGGGACAGTATCCTACAATGAGCAGTTCTTC
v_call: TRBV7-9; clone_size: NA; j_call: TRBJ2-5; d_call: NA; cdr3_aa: CASSKAREKTQYF; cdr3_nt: TGTGCCAGCAGCAAAGCCCGGGAGAAGACCCAGTACTTC
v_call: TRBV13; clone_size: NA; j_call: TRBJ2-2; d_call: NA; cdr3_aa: CASRTGNTGELFF; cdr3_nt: TGTGCCAGCAGGACAGGGAACACCGGGGAGCTGTTTTTT
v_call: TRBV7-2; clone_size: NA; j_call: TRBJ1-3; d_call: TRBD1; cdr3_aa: CASSLDRGSGNTIYF; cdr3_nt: TGTGCCAGCAGCTTAGACAGGGGGTCTGGAAACACCATATATTTT
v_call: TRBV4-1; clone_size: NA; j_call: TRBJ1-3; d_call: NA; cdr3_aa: CASSSSGLEGNTIYF; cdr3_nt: TGCGCCAGCAGCTCCTCTGGCCTCGAGGGAAACACCATATATTTT
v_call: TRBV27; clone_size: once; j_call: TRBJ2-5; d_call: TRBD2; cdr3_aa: CASSLGLAETQYF; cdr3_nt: TGTGCCAGCAGTTTGGGACTAGCAGAGACCCAGTACTTC
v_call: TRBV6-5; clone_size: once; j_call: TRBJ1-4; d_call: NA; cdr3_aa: CASQGRFNEKLFF; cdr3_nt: TGTGCCAGCCAGGGACGGTTTAATGAAAAACTGTTTTTT